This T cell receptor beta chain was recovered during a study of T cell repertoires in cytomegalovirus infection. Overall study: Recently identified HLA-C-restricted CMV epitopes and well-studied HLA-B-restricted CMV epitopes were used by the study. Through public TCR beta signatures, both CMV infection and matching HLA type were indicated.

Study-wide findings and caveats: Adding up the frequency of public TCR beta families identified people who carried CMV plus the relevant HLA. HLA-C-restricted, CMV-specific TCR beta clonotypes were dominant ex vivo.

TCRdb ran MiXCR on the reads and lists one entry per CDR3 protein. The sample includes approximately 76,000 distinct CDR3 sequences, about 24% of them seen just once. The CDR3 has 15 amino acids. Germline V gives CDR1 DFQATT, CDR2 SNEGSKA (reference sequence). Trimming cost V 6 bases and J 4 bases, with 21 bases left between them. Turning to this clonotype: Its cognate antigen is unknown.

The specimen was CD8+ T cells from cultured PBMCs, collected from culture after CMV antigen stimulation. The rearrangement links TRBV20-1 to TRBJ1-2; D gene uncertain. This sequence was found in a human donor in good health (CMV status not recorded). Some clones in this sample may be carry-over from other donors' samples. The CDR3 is CSASEMSSSGYGYTF. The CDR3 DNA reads TGCAGTGCCTCGGAAATGAGCAGCTCCGGCTATGGCTACACCTTC.